Listed below are T cell receptor beta chains from one sample, sequenced in a study of cytomegalovirus exposure and HLA in healthy donors. Assay used: immunoSEQ multiplex PCR; TCRdb lists only in-frame clones, some missing. The sample lists about 140,000 clones, roughly 80% seen once, with under 2% in the top ten. Sequencing was done on a sample of PBMCs. The receptor source for this set is a female donor in good health and CMV-seronegative. Each CDR3 is given without its conserved first and last residue. D genes are given only for firm matches.

TRBV10-1 | . | ASSGGLAEYSYEQY
TRBV5-6 | TRBD1 | ASSSRDRGWSNQPQH
TRBV9 | . | ASSSPTSSYNEQF
TRBV9 | TRBD1 | ASSGGGTGNEKLF
TRBV11-2 | . | ASSLAGSGRTEAF
TRBV4-2 | . | ASSQIGREAF
TRBV6-1 | . | ASSLEAVSHEQY
TRBV2 | . | ASSEYREGDGYT
TRBV20-1 | TRBD2 | SAYRLGGEY
TRBV27 | TRBD1 | ASSIPRQGQNSPLH
TRBV28 | . | ASSLSSPGNQPQH
TRBV19 | TRBD2 | ASSIGPAGAYEQY
TRBV7-9 | . | ASSLVDGGARYGYT
TRBV14 | TRBD2 | ASRRLAGPYNEQF
TRBV7-9 | TRBD1 | ASSPAGQGEWWQY
TRBV27 | . | ASSLREERDIQY
TRBV4-1 | . | ASSQDPRAEAF
TRBV20-1 | . | SARGGEQF
TRBV7-3 | TRBD2 | ASSLTRGGAYEQY
TRBV4-1 | TRBD2 | ASSQDGLAGVAQY
TRBV6-1 | TRBD2 | ASSWGLAGADTQY
TRBV18 | TRBD1 | ASSPNDRGRGSPYT
TRBV7-3 | TRBD2 | ASSPGTRWLDEQF
TRBV19 | . | ASSRGSEQY
TRBV27 | . | ASSGWSGQGHYDNSPLH
TRBV7-9 | TRBD1 | ASSRRDRGNEKLF
TRBV27 | TRBD1 | ASSQSQGVVGNQPQH
TRBV12-5 | . | ASGLVGGGYYQPQH
TRBV11-2 | . | ASSPVQGHYEQF
TRBV9 | . | ASSGGIYNEQF
TRBV7-9 | . | ASTSPRGGADYGYT
TRBV7-9 | . | ASSSKQGRETQY
TRBV6-1 | . | ASLMTGNAPEQF
TRBV11-2 | . | ASSSHTTGTGYEQY
TRBV7-9 | TRBD1 | SSSLDGQGFF
TRBV5-1 | TRBD2 | ASSHRGSGITTDTQY
TRBV6-5 | TRBD1 | ASSWTGPTGELF
TRBV4-2 | TRBD1 | ASSPAPRTGPGTEAF
TRBV7-4 | . | ASNLPLHSGEVQPQH
TRBV6-6 | TRBD1 | ASIPGTGGRGGT
TRBV2 | TRBD1 | ASSADRGMASCEAF
TRBV28 | . | ASSFGWNQPQH
TRBV5-1 | . | ASSLDREQY
TRBV6-5 | TRBD1 | ASRQGVLGYGYT
TRBV6-1 | . | ASSAGTTTYEQY
TRBV11-2 | TRBD1 | ASSLVRTGVAYEQY
TRBV19 | . | ASSIRRSRGYTEAF
TRBV18 | . | ASSDDRNTEAF
TRBV13 | . | ASSLVNSYEQY
TRBV19 | TRBD1 | ASSRQGDQETQY
TRBV7-9 | . | ASSSPGFSYEQY
TRBV5-5 | . | ASSFEGPRNYGYT
TRBV15 | . | ATSRGSLDNEQF